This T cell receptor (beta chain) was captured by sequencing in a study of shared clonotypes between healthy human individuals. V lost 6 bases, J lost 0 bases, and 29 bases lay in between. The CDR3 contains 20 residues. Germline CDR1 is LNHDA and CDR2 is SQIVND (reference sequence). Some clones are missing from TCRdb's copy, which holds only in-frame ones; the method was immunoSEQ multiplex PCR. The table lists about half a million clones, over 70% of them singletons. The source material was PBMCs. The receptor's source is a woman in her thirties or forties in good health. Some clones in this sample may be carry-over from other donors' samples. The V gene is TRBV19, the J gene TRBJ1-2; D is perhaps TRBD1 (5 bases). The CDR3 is CASSSPTPAPGTEANYGYTF. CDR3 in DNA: TGTGCCAGTAGCAGCCCGACCCCTGCCCCCGGGACGGAAGCTAACTATGGCTACACCTTC.